This T cell receptor beta chain was sequenced for a study of CD8 T cells in ankylosing spondylitis. Findings of the study overall: A motif of eight highly homologous TCR beta variants was seen as apparently characteristic of ankylosing spondylitis blood. Both synovial fluid and blood in reactive arthritis had previously been reported to carry some motif variants.

This clonotype was detected a few times. The antigen is undetermined. Construction of TCR beta libraries was performed using quantitative 5'-RACE with molecular barcodes. TCRdb independently ran MiXCR on the 5' RACE reads; one entry per CDR3 protein. The sample yields 750,000 to 850,000 distinct CDR3 sequences, roughly 10% seen once. The sample consisted of blood, either unsorted or a sorted T cell fraction (not recorded which). The sequence came from a male donor with ankylosing spondylitis.

CDR3 protein: CASSRPGGWETQYF. CDR3 DNA sequence: TGTGCCAGCAGTAGACCAGGGGGCTGGGAGACCCAGTACTTC. V is TRBV28 and J is TRBJ2-5; TRBD1 agrees at 8 bases. The V gene's germline CDR1 is MDHEN and CDR2 SYDVKM. The CDR3 loop spans 14 amino acids. Germline trimming cut 5 bases from V and 5 bases from J; bases unmatched to any gene: 7.